This entry lists 5 T cell receptor beta chains sequenced from one sample in a study of vaccination and CD4 T cells after COVID-19. Time point given: late sampling 161 to 241 days after vaccination in a few convalescent patients. Regarding treatment: approximately nine-day PBMC culture with coronavirus spike peptide pools or control peptides (ViraFEST assay). For these TCRs, the target antigens are not known. Sequenced with the Oncomine TCR Beta short-read assay was DNA taken from cultured CD4+ T cells. Each CDR3 protein is one row after TCRdb ran MiXCR on the PCR reads. The sample shows some 22,000 distinct CDR3 sequences, under 40% of them seen only once. Specimen: CD4+ T cells from blood, cultured in vitro, collected about 7 months after SARS-CoV-2 vaccination. These receptors were collected from a human donor who had recovered from COVID-19.

This clonotype has a handful of counts. The chain has TRBV19 and TRBJ1-5, with D possibly being TRBD1 (5 bases). The CDR3 has 14 amino acids. The V gene's germline CDR1 is LNHDA and CDR2 SQIVND (reference sequence). The V and J ends lost 7 bases and 4 bases respectively, with 14 bases between them. CDR3 loop: CASTLGLANQPQHF. The CDR3 nucleotides are TGTGCCAGTACCCTGGGACTAGCAAATCAGCCCCAGCATTTT.

This clonotype has just a few counts. V is TRBV28 and J is TRBJ1-2; D is possibly TRBD1 (6 bases). The V and J ends lost 5 bases and 6 bases respectively, with 22 bases between them. In germline, CDR1 is MDHEN, CDR2 SYDVKM. The CDR3 has 16 residues. CDR3 sequence (DNA): TGTGCCAGCAGTGCTCTCTCTTGGGGGCGAAGGGATGGCTACACCTTC. It yields the protein CASSALSWGRRDGYTF.

This clonotype was seen only a few times. J is TRBJ1-1 and V is TRBV7-2; D unresolved. The CDR3 is made up of 11 amino acids. The germline gives CDR1 SGHTA, CDR2 FQGNSA. V lost 5 bases to trimming and J lost 9 bases, with 10 bases between them. The CDR3 coding sequence is TGTGCCAGCAGCGGCGGAGGCAAAGCTTTCTTT. Translated, it gives CASSGGGKAFF.

This clonotype was seen a few times. V usage is TRBV7-3 and J usage is TRBJ2-5; D is perhaps TRBD1 or TRBD2 (5 bases each). Trimming cost V 5 bases and J 4 bases, with 17 bases left between them. The CDR3 contains 15 residues. Germline CDR1 reads SGHTA; CDR2 reads FQGTGA. Here the CDR3 DNA reads TGTGCCAGCAGCCGAACCCGAGGGGAATTAGAGACCCAGTACTTC. Translating it yields CASSRTRGELETQYF.

This chain joins TRBV28 and TRBJ1-6, with 10 bases lining up with TRBD1. Germline assignment: CDR1 MDHEN and CDR2 SYDVKM. The CDR3 is made up of 14 amino acids. V was clipped by 6 bases and J by 7 bases; unmatched bases: 3. CDR3 in amino acids: CASRMGQGNSPLHF. CDR3 sequence (DNA): TGTGCCAGCAGGATGGGACAGGGGAATTCACCCCTCCACTTT. Full variable domain (missing parts from reference TRBV28 and TRBJ1-6): DVKVTQSSRYLVKRTGEKVFLECVQDMDHENMFWYRQDPGLGLRLIYFSYDVKMKEKGDIPEGYSVSREKKERFSLILESASTNQTSMYLCASRMGQGNSPLHFGNGTRLTVT.